These 26 T cell receptor beta chains were sequenced from one sample in a study of shared clonotypes between healthy human individuals (dated by TCRdb to the early 2020s). Library preparation used the immunoSEQ multiplex PCR assay. TCRdb obtained this table from immuneACCESS and retained in-frame rearrangements with V and J assigned. These tables miss some clones; where compared with another copy, unresolved V genes account for less than half of the shortfall, and the remainder is unexplained. The sample contains approximately 1.5 million clones, around 98.5% of them found a single time. Together, the top ten hold about 0.34% of the sample. The sample taken for sequencing was naive CD4+ T cells sorted from blood. The cell subset or site label, read with the paper, signifies: CD45RA+ positively selected. The receptors originated from a man aged 25-40 years in good health.

This chain connects TRBV28 to TRBJ1-2; 7 nucleotides agree with TRBD1. The CDR3 loop spans 14 amino acids. V shed 8 bases and J 5 bases; nucleotides not matched to a gene: 11. Germline loops: CDR1 MDHEN, CDR2 SYDVKM. The CDR3 sequence: CASQPPQGGYGYTF. Written as DNA, the CDR3 is TGTGCCAGCCAACCACCCCAGGGGGGGTATGGCTACACCTTC.

The V call is TRBV5-1, the J call TRBJ2-6; TRBD1 agrees at 9 bases. Germline V lookup: CDR1 SGHRS, CDR2 YFSETQ. The CDR3 has 17 residues. With V trimmed by 4 bases and J by 1 base, 6 bases remained unmatched. The CDR3 is CASSILTGGSGANVLTF. The CDR3 DNA follows: TGCGCCAGCAGCATCCTGACAGGGGGGTCTGGGGCCAACGTCCTGACTTTC.

The rearrangement uses TRBV30 and TRBJ1-5; D is unresolved. The CDR3 length is 14 residues. CDR1 and CDR2 from the germline V gene are GTSNPN and SVGIG (reference sequence). V dropped 1 base and J dropped 6 bases, with 13 bases sitting between them. The CDR3 protein is CAWSAHDGRQPQHF. The CDR3, as DNA: TGTGCCTGGAGTGCGCACGACGGGCGTCAGCCCCAGCATTTT.

The rearrangement uses TRBV5-4 and TRBJ2-7, with 12 bases fitting TRBD2. V shed 3 bases and J 7 bases; nucleotides not matched to a gene: 8. The CDR3 is 15 amino acids. Germline V gene sequence: CDR1 SGHNT, CDR2 YYREEE (reference sequence). CDR3 sequence (DNA): TGTGCCAGCAGCTCGATGACTAGCGGGAGAGGAGAGCAGTACTTC. Its protein product is CASSSMTSGRGEQYF. Full variable domain (missing parts from reference TRBV5-4 and TRBJ2-7): ETGVTQSPTHLIKTRGQQVTLRCSSQSGHNTVSWYQQALGQGPQFIFQYYREEENGRGNFPPRFSGLQFPNYSSELNVNALELDDSALYLCASSSMTSGRGEQYFGPGTRLTVT.

The genes are TRBV27 and TRBJ1-5; D is ambiguous. Trimming stripped 2 bases from V and 5 bases from J, with 16 bases between. Germline V lookup: CDR1 MNHEY, CDR2 SMNVEV (reference sequence). The CDR3 runs 16 residues. In nucleotides, the CDR3 is TGTGCCAGCAGTTTAGGAGGGAGCGCGGGATATCAGCCCCAGCATTTT. It codes for CASSLGGSAGYQPQHF.

The chain uses TRBV28 and TRBJ2-1; TRBD1 matches at 7 bases. The length of the CDR3 is 13 residues. From germline, CDR1 is MDHEN and CDR2 SYDVKM. V was pared by 2 bases and J by 8 bases, with 3 bases of the junction left unmatched. CDR3 DNA: TGTGCCAGCAGTTTAACAGGGGAGCATGAGCAGTTCTTC. The encoded protein is CASSLTGEHEQFF. Full variable domain (rest looked up from reference TRBV28 and TRBJ2-1): DVKVTQSSRYLVKRTGEKVFLECVQDMDHENMFWYRQDPGLGLRLIYFSYDVKMKEKGDIPEGYSVSREKKERFSLILESASTNQTSMYLCASSLTGEHEQFFGPGTRLTVL.

The rearrangement joins TRBV11-1 to TRBJ2-1, with D hard to call. The CDR3 is 9 amino acids. Germline CDR1 is SGHAT and CDR2 is FQDESV (reference sequence). The V end was cut by 11 bases, the J end by 10 bases, with 9 bases between. The CDR3 coding sequence is TGTGCCCCCAGGTGGGAGCAGTTCTTC. Protein sequence: CAPRWEQFF.

As for this clone: This specimen includes other DNA sequences encoding the same CDR3. The chain has TRBV28 and TRBJ2-2; D is unresolved. Trimming removed 1 base from V and 1 base from J, with 4 bases in between. CDR1 and CDR2 (germline): MDHEN, SYDVKM. The CDR3 has 14 amino acids. CDR3 amino acids: CASSLYGNTGELFF. In DNA form, the CDR3 reads TGTGCCAGCAGTTTATACGGGAACACCGGGGAGCTGTTTTTT.

This clone was seen just once. The V gene is TRBV5-3, the J gene TRBJ1-4; 7 nucleotides line up with TRBD1. TRBV5-3 is an ORF for which the function is uncertain. The CDR3 has 15 amino acids. V trimming: 4 bases; J trimming: 7 bases; junction bases outside the gene matches: 10. In DNA, the CDR3 is TGTGCCAGAAGCCCCCCGACAGGGAATAGTGAAAAACTGTTTTTT. Protein sequence: CARSPPTGNSEKLFF.

The CDR3 spells CASSQEDGYSNQPQHF. The DNA for the CDR3 is TGCGCCAGCAGCCAAGAGGACGGATATAGCAATCAGCCCCAGCATTTT. The chain combines TRBV4-1 with TRBJ1-5; D is unclear. The V end was cut by 0 bases, the J end by 0 bases, with 9 bases between. This CDR3 has 16 residues. Germline assignment: CDR1 MGHRA and CDR2 YSYEKL.

V and J are TRBV18 and TRBJ1-1; D uncertain. Germline lookup yields CDR1 KGHSH and CDR2 LQKENI. The CDR3 is 12 residues long. The V end was cut by 2 bases, the J end by 5 bases, with 6 bases between. The DNA for the CDR3 is TGTGCCAGCTCACCAAGGAGTACTGAAGCTTTCTTT. Encoded protein: CASSPRSTEAFF.

This sequence joins TRBV2 and TRBJ1-4; TRBD1 matches at 9 bases. This CDR3 region has 14 residues. The germline gives CDR1 SNHLY, CDR2 FYNNEI. The trim removed 5 bases at V and 6 bases at J, leaving 4 bases unmatched. CDR3 region: CASSQDRGDEKLFF. CDR3 coding DNA: TGTGCCAGCAGTCAGGACAGGGGAGATGAAAAACTGTTTTTT.

The V and J genes are TRBV30 and TRBJ2-6; unclear D gene. Germline assignment: CDR1 GTSNPN and CDR2 SVGIG (reference sequence). The CDR3 has 13 amino acids. Trimming cost V 5 bases and J 2 bases, with 7 bases left between them. The chain's CDR3 is CAWGVPGANVLTF. In nucleotides, the CDR3 is TGTGCCTGGGGGGTACCTGGGGCCAACGTCCTGACTTTC.

This chain connects TRBV18 to TRBJ2-3; D is perhaps TRBD2 (7 bases). Per the germline V gene, CDR1 is KGHSH and CDR2 is LQKENI. The CDR3 is 15 amino acids. Trimming pared 3 bases from V and 5 bases from J, leaving 15 bases between. CDR3 in DNA: TGTGCCAGCTCACCTAACCGGGGGGCCGGAGATACGCAGTATTTT. Encoded protein: CASSPNRGAGDTQYF.

This clone came up once. This rearrangement joins TRBV2 to TRBJ2-2; D is possibly TRBD1 (6 bases). The V gene's germline CDR1 is SNHLY and CDR2 FYNNEI. The V gene lost 7 bases and the J gene lost 3 bases, with 9 bases spanning the gap. The CDR3 has 13 residues. CDR3 in amino acids: CASTDRHTGELFF. CDR3 DNA sequence: TGTGCCAGCACCGACAGGCACACCGGGGAGCTGTTTTTT.

The chain employs TRBV5-4 and TRBJ2-7; D is perhaps TRBD1 (5 bases). V lost 4 bases and J lost 2, with 10 bases in between. Germline V gene data show CDR1 as SGHNT and CDR2 as YYREEE (reference sequence). The CDR3 extends over 13 amino acids. The CDR3 reads CASSRDRPYEQYF. The CDR3 DNA reads as TGTGCCAGCAGCAGAGACAGACCCTACGAGCAGTACTTC.

V and J are TRBV10-1 and TRBJ2-2, with D perhaps matching TRBD2 (5 bases). Germline V gives CDR1 WNHNN, CDR2 SYGVQD (reference sequence). CDR3 length equals 14 residues. V shed 6 bases and J shed 1 base, with 9 bases lying between them. CDR3 amino acids: CASSTSGNTGELFF. CDR3 DNA: TGCGCCAGCAGCACGAGCGGGAACACCGGGGAGCTGTTTTTT.

The rearrangement uses TRBV12-5 and TRBJ1-1, with 7 bases fitting TRBD1. V gave up 6 bases and J gave up 0 bases; unmatched junction bases: 7. The CDR3 is 15 amino acids. Germline-derived CDR1 and CDR2 are LGHNT and FRNRAP. CDR3 coding DNA: TGTGCTAGTGGATCACAGGGGACTTTGAACACTGAAGCTTTCTTT. This encodes CASGSQGTLNTEAFF.

This clone was recorded once. V gene TRBV5-4 combines with J gene TRBJ1-4; perhaps TRBD1 as D (5 bases). This CDR3 has 13 amino acids. Germline lookup yields CDR1 SGHNT and CDR2 YYREEE (reference sequence). Trimming removed 10 bases from V and 3 bases from J, with 13 bases in between. CDR3 loop: CASTGGANEKLFF. CDR3 nucleotide sequence: TGTGCCTCCACCGGGGGGGCTAATGAAAAACTGTTTTTT.

The gene calls are TRBV9 and TRBJ2-1; D gene ambiguous. The CDR3 sequence is 15 residues long. Looked up from germline, CDR1 is SGDLS and CDR2 is YYNGEE. V dropped 4 bases and J dropped 0 bases, with 11 bases sitting between them. The CDR3 nucleotides read TGTGCCAGCAGCCCGGCGCCGAGCTCCTACAATGAGCAGTTCTTC. The encoded protein is CASSPAPSSYNEQFF.

The chain uses TRBV10-3 and TRBJ2-5; TRBD2 matches at 9 bases. V was clipped by 2 bases and J by 1 base; unmatched bases: 2. This CDR3 has 15 residues. The germline V gene encodes CDR1 ENHRY and CDR2 SYGVKD. Written as DNA, the CDR3 is TGTGCCATCAGTGAGACTAGCGGGCCCCAAGAGACCCAGTACTTC. It encodes CAISETSGPQETQYF.

The chain is built from TRBV5-6 and TRBJ1-2; 7 bases map to TRBD1. V lost 3 bases to trimming and J lost 0 bases; unmatched junction nucleotides: 8. The CDR3 sequence is 16 residues long. CDR1 is SGHDT, CDR2 YYEEEE, per germline. As DNA, the CDR3 is TGTGCCAGCAGCTGGGGACAGAGAGGGACTAACTATGGCTACACCTTC. Translation gives CASSWGQRGTNYGYTF.

The V and J genes are TRBV29-1 and TRBJ2-6; D is perhaps TRBD1 (5 bases). The germline V gene encodes CDR1 SQVTM and CDR2 ANQGSEA. This CDR3 region has 16 residues. Trimming removed 8 bases from V and 0 bases from J, with 17 bases in between. CDR3 nucleotides: TGCAGCACCCGACAGCCTTCCGTCTCTGGGGCCAACGTCCTGACTTTC. As protein: CSTRQPSVSGANVLTF.

The chain has TRBV7-8 and TRBJ2-1; possibly TRBD1 for D (5 bases). Trimming took 2 bases from V and 7 from J, leaving 9 bases between them. This CDR3 spans 13 amino acids. The germline gives CDR1 SGHVS, CDR2 FQNEAQ. The chain's CDR3 is CASSLWGLNEQFF. The DNA of the CDR3 is TGTGCCAGCAGCTTATGGGGCTTGAATGAGCAGTTCTTC.

The J gene is TRBJ2-3, the V gene TRBV9; no firm D call. Germline V CDR1 and CDR2: SGDLS, YYNGEE. The CDR3 covers 15 residues. V was trimmed by 4 bases and J by 2 bases, leaving 14 bases between them. CDR3 in amino acids: CASSRLVTNTDTQYF. The CDR3 DNA reads TGTGCCAGCAGCAGACTCGTGACGAACACAGATACGCAGTATTTT.

In this sample, this clone turned up once. V and J are TRBV6-5 and TRBJ1-1, with D maybe TRBD1 (6 bases). This CDR3 has 14 amino acids. V dropped 2 bases and J dropped 7 bases, with 14 bases sitting between them. Germline CDR1 is MNHEY and CDR2 is SVGAGI. The chain's CDR3 is CASSYRQGLSEAFF. CDR3 DNA: TGTGCCAGCAGTTACCGGCAGGGGCTCAGTGAAGCTTTCTTT.